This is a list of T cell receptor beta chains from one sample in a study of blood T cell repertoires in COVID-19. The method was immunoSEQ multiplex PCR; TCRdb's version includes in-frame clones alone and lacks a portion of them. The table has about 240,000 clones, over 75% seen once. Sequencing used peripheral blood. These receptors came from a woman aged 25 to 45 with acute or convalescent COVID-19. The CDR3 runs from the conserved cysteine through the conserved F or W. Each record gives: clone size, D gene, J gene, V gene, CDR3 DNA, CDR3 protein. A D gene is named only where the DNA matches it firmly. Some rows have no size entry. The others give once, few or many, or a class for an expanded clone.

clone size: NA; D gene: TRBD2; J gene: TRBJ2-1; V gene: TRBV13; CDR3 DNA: TGTGCCAGCAGCCGACTAGCGGGAGGGCATGGTGAGCAGTTCTTC; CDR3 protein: CASSRLAGGHGEQFF
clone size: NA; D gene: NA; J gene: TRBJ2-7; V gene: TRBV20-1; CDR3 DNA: TGCAGTGCTAGTTCCAGGGACTCCTACGAGCAGTACTTC; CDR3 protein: CSASSRDSYEQYF
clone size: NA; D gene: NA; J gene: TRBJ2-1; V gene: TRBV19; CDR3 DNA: TGTGCCAGTCAGAGGGCCCTCAGAACTTACAATGAGCAGTTCTTC; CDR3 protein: CASQRALRTYNEQFF
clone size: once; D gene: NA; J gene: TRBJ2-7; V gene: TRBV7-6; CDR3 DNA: TGTGCCAGCAGCTTAGATGGAGGGGCTAACTACGAGCAGTACTTC; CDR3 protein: CASSLDGGANYEQYF
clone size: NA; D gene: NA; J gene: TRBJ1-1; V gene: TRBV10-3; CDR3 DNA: TGTGCCATCAGTGAGACACGTGAAGCTTTCTTT; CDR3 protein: CAISETREAFF
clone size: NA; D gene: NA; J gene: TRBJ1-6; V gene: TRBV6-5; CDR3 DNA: TGTGCCAGCGCGGGACTCCGAAGTGGGGCCCTCCACTTT; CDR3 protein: CASAGLRSGALHF
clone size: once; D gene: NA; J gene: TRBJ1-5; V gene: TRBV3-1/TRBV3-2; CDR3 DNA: TGTGCCAGCAGCCTAGGGGGATCCCATCAGCCCCAGCATTTT; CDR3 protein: CASSLGGSHQPQHF
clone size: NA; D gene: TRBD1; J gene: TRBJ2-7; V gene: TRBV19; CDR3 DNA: TGTGCCAGTAGTCCCGAAGGGACAGGGGGCTCCTACGAGCAGTACTTC; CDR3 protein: CASSPEGTGGSYEQYF
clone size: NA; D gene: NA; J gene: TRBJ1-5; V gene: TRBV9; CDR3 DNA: TGTGCCAGCAGCGTCGGGTTATTCAATCAGCCCCAGCATTTT; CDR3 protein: CASSVGLFNQPQHF
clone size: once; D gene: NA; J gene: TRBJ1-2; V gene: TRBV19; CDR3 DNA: TGTGCCAGTAGTAGAGCAGGGCCCTACTATGGCTACACCTTC; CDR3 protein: CASSRAGPYYGYTF
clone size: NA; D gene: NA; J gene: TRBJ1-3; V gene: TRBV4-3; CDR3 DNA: TGCGCCAGCAGCCAAGATCACAGCTACTCTGGAAACACCATATATTTT; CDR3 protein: CASSQDHSYSGNTIYF
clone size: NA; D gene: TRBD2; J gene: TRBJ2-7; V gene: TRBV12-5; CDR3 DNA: TGTGCTAGTGGAACTAGCGGTTCCTCCTACGAGCAGTACTTC; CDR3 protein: CASGTSGSSYEQYF
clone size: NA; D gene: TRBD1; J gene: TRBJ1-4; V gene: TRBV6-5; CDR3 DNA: TGTGCCAGCAGTTACCTGACCGGGACAGGGGATAAAAAACTGTTTTTT; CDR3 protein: CASSYLTGTGDKKLFF
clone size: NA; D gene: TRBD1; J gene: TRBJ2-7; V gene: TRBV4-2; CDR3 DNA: TGTGCCAGCAGCACCCCGACAGGGGTCCACGAGCAGTACTTC; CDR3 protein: CASSTPTGVHEQYF
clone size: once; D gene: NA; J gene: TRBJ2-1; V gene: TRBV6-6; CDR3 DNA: TGTGCCAGCAGTTACCACGCGGAAACCTACAATGAGCAGTTCTTC; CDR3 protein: CASSYHAETYNEQFF
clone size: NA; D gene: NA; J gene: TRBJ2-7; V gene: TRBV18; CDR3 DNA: TGTGCCAGCTCACCGGAGGCTGTCTACGAGCAGTACTTC; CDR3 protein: CASSPEAVYEQYF
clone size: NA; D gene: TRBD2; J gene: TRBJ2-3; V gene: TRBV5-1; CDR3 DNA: TGCGCCAGCAGCTCGAGCGGGAGCGCAGATACGCAGTATTTT; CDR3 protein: CASSSSGSADTQYF
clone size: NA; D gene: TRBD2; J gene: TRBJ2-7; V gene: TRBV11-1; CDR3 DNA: TGTGCCAGCAGCTCCTTAGCGGGAGGGCCCTACGAGCAGTACTTC; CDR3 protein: CASSSLAGGPYEQYF
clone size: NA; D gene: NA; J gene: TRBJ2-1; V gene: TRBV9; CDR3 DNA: TGTGCCAGCAGCGTAGGGGACTTCAGTGAGCAGTTCTTC; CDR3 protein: CASSVGDFSEQFF
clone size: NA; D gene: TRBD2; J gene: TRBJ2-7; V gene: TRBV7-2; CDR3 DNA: TGTGCCAGCAGCTTTCCCGGGACTAGTAATTATGAGCAGTACTTC; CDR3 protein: CASSFPGTSNYEQYF
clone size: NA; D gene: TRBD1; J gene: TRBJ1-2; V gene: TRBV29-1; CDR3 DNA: TGCAGCGGGGGACCGACAGGGTCCTACTATGGCTACACCTTC; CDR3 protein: CSGGPTGSYYGYTF
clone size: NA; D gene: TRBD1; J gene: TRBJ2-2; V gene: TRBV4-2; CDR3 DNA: TGTGCCAGCAGCCACTATCTGGGACAGGGAGGCACCGGGGAGCTGTTTTTT; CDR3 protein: CASSHYLGQGGTGELFF
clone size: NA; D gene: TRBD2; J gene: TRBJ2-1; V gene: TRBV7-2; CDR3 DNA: TGTGCCAGCAGCTCTCCGGGACTAGCGGGTAGGAAGGGATTCGGTGAGCAGTTCTTC; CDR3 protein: CASSSPGLAGRKGFGEQFF
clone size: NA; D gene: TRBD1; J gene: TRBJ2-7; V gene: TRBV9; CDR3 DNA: TGTGCCAGCAGCGTAGCCGGGACAGGATACGAGCAGTACTTC; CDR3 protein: CASSVAGTGYEQYF
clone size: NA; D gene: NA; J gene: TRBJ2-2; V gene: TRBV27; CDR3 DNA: TGTGCCAGCAGTTTTTACAGGGAATTGTCCGGGGAGCTGTTTTTT; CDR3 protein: CASSFYRELSGELFF
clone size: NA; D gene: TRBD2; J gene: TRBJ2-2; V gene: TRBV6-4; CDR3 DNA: TGTGCCAGCAGTGAGGCTAGCGGGACGAACACCGGGGAGCTGTTTTTT; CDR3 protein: CASSEASGTNTGELFF
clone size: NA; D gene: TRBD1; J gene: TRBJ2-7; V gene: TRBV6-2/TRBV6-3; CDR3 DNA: TGTGCCAGCAGTTCAGGGGGCGAGCAGTACTTC; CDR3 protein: CASSSGGEQYF
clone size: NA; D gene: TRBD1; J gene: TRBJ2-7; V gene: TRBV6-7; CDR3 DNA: TGTGCCAGCAGTCCGACAGGGGAGAACAACGCCTACGAGCAGTACTTC; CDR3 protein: CASSPTGENNAYEQYF
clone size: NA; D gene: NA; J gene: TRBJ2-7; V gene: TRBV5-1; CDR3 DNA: TGCGCCAGCTGGGAGCAGAACTACGAGCAGTACTTC; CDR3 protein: CASWEQNYEQYF
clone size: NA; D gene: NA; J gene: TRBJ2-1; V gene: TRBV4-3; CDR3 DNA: TGCGCCAGCAGGTACGCGGCGGCCAGCTCCTACAATGAGCAGTTCTTC; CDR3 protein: CASRYAAASSYNEQFF
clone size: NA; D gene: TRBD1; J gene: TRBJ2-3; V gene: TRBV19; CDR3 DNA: TGTGCCAGTACCGGGACAGGGGAGACAGATACGCAGTATTTT; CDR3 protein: CASTGTGETDTQYF
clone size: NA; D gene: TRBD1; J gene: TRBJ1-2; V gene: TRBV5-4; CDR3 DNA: TGTGCCAGCAGCTTTTCGGCCAGGGGGCCCTATGGCTACACCTTC; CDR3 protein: CASSFSARGPYGYTF
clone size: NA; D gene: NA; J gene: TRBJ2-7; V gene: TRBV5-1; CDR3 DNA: TGCGCCAGCAGCTTGGCTTTTGGATCGCGGGGCTACGAGCAGTACTTC; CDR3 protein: CASSLAFGSRGYEQYF
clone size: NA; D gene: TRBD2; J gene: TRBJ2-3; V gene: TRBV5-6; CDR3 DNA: TGTGCCAGCAGCTTGACGGGACTAGCGGGAGGGAGAGATACGCAGTATTTT; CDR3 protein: CASSLTGLAGGRDTQYF
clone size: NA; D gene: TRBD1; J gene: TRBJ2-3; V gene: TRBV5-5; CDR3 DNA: TGTGCCAGCAAACTCCGGGACAGGGATGCAGATACGCAGTATTTT; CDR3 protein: CASKLRDRDADTQYF
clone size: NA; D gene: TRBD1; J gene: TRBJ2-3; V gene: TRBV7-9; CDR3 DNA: TGTGCCAGCAGCTTATTTAGGGACAGGGGCGCAGATACGCAGTATTTT; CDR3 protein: CASSLFRDRGADTQYF
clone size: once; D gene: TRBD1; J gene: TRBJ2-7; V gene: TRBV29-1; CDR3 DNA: TGCAGCGTTGGACGGACAGGGGGCTACGAGCAGTACTTC; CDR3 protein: CSVGRTGGYEQYF
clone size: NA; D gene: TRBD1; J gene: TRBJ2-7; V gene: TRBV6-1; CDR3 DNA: TGTGCCAGCAGTGAAACGGACGGGACAGGGTACGAGCAGTACTTC; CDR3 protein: CASSETDGTGYEQYF
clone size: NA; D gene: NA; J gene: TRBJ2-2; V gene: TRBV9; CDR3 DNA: TGTGCCAGCAGCGACCGACTGCTCATGAACACCGGGGAGCTGTTTTTT; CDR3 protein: CASSDRLLMNTGELFF
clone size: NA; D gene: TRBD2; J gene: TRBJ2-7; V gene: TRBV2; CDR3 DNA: TGTGCCAGCAGATTGCCGAATGGACTAGCGGGAGGGCCCTACGAGCAGTACTTC; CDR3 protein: CASRLPNGLAGGPYEQYF
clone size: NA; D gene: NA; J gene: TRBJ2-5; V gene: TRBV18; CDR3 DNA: TGTGCCAGCTCAAGTGGGACTTCGGAGGCCGAGACCCAGTACTTC; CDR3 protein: CASSSGTSEAETQYF
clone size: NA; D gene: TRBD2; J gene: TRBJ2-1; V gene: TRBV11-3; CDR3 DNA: TGTGCCAGCAGCTTCATACTAGCGGGAGGCTCCAATGAGCAGTTCTTC; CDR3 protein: CASSFILAGGSNEQFF
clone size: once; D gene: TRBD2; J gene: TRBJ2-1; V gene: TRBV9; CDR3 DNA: TGTGCCAGCAGCACAAGCGGGGCCTACAATGAGCAGTTCTTC; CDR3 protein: CASSTSGAYNEQFF
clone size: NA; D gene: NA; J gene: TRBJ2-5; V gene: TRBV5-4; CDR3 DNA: TGTGCCATCCAAGGGGTTAATACCGGGGAGACCCAGTACTTC; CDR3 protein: CAIQGVNTGETQYF
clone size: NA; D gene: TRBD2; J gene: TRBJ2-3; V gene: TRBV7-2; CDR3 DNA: TGTGCCAGCAGCAAGGTGCAAGCGGGAATACTCACAGATACGCAGTATTTT; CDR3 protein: CASSKVQAGILTDTQYF
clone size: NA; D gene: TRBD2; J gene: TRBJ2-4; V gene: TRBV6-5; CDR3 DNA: TGTGCCAGCAGACCGGGACTAGCGGGAAAAAACATTCAGTACTTC; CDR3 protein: CASRPGLAGKNIQYF
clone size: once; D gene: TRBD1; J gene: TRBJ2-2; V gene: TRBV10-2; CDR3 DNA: TGCGCCAGCAGTGAGTCGACAGGGGTAGGGGAGCTGTTTTTT; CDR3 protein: CASSESTGVGELFF
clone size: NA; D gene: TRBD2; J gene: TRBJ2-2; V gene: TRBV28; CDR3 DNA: TGTGCCAGCAGTAGGCTAGCGGTTAACACCGGGGAGCTGTTTTTT; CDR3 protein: CASSRLAVNTGELFF
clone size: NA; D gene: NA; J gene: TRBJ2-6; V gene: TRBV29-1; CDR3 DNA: TGCAGCGTTGAAGATCTTTCAGGCTCTGGGGCCAACGTCCTGACTTTC; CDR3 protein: CSVEDLSGSGANVLTF
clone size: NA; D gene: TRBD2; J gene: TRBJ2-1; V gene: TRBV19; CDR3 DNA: TGTGCCAGTAGTGCGGGACTAGACTACAATGAGCAGTTCTTC; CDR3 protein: CASSAGLDYNEQFF
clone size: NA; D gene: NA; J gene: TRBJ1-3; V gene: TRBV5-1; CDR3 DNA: TGCGCCAGCAGGGCAGGGCCCTCTGGAAACACCATATATTTT; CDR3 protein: CASRAGPSGNTIYF
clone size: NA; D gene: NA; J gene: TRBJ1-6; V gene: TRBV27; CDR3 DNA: TGTGCCAGCAGTTTACAAGGGCAGGGTAATTCACCCCTCCACTTT; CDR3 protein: CASSLQGQGNSPLHF
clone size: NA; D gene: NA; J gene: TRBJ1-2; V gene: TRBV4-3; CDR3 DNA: TGCGCCAGCAGCCAAGATCAGGTACGAGTCTATGGCTACACCTTC; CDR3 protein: CASSQDQVRVYGYTF